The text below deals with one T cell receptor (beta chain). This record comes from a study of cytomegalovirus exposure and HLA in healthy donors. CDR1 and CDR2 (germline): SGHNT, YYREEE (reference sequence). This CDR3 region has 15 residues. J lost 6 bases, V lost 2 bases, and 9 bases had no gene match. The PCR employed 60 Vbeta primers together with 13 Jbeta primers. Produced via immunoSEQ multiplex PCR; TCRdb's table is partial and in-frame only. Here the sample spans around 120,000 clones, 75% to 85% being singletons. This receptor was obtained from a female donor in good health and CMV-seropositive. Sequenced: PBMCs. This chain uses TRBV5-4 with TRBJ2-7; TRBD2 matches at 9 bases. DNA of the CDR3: TGTGCCAGCAGCTTCCCGGGACCAGCGGGAGGCGAGCAGTACTTC. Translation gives CASSFPGPAGGEQYF.